The 26 T cell receptor beta chains below all came from one sample that was sequenced in a study of OX40 agonist ivuxolimab in advanced cancers. Here immunoSEQ multiplex PCR was the method, and the copy in TCRdb shows in-frame clones only, minus some. The sample lists approximately 100,000 clones, approximately 90% seen once, with roughly 0.8% in the top ten. Sequencing was performed on CD4+ or CD8+ T cells sorted from blood, taken in a trial of the OX40 agonist ivuxolimab. Receptor source: an adult with an advanced solid tumor such as melanoma, head and neck, liver or kidney cancer.

In nucleotides, the CDR3 is TGTGCCAGCAGCTTAGGGCGCGTAAACACTGAAGCTTTCTTT. Its translation is CASSLGRVNTEAFF. The J gene is TRBJ1-1, the V gene TRBV7-2; D not certain. Trimming took off 1 base at V and 2 bases at J, with 8 bases between the two ends. CDR3 length: 14 amino acids. Germline assignment: CDR1 SGHTA and CDR2 FQGNSA.

The chain combines TRBV11-2 with TRBJ1-1, with a weak D call TRBD1 (5 bases). The CDR3 consists of 15 residues. V was clipped by 5 bases and J by 0 bases, with 13 bases between them. Germline V gene data show CDR1 as SGHAT and CDR2 as FQNNGV. The CDR3 spells CASSISGTVNTEAFF. In nucleotides, the CDR3 is TGTGCCAGCAGCATCTCCGGGACGGTGAACACTGAAGCTTTCTTT.

The chain uses TRBV5-1 and TRBJ2-1; tentatively, D is TRBD1 or TRBD2 (5 bases each). The CDR3 contains 15 residues. From germline, CDR1 is SGHRS and CDR2 YFSETQ. Trimming stripped 7 bases from V and 3 bases from J, with 17 bases between. CDR3 bases: TGCGCCAGCGGAAGCGGACAATTAGACTACAATGAGCAGTTCTTC. Amino acid sequence: CASGSGQLDYNEQFF.

The chain couples TRBV27 to TRBJ1-2, with 8 bases that match TRBD1. The CDR3 consists of 15 residues. V dropped 6 bases and J dropped 8; count of bases not matched to a gene: 14. Germline CDR1 MNHEY, CDR2 SMNVEV (reference sequence). The CDR3 DNA sequence: TGTGCCAGCAGCCAAGGACAGGGAAGATCGGGGGGCTACACCTTC. It encodes CASSQGQGRSGGYTF.

The chain is built from TRBV9 and TRBJ2-1, with D possibly called TRBD1 or TRBD2 (5 bases each). V dropped 3 bases and J dropped 2 bases, with 12 bases sitting between them. This CDR3 is 15 amino acids long. From germline, CDR1 is SGDLS and CDR2 YYNGEE. DNA for the CDR3: TGTGCCAGCAGCGATCAGGGAGCCACCTACAATGAGCAGTTCTTC. Protein sequence: CASSDQGATYNEQFF.

This clone was observed once. The rearrangement links TRBV5-6 to TRBJ2-7; 10 bases are a match to TRBD1. The CDR3 length is 15 residues. V gave up 5 bases and J gave up 3 bases; unmatched junction bases: 8. CDR1 SGHDT and CDR2 YYEEEE come from the germline V gene. CDR3 sequence (DNA): TGTGCCAGCAGGGGACAGGGGCTTCTCAACTACGAGCAGTACTTC. It yields the protein CASRGQGLLNYEQYF.

This clone was picked up a small number of times. The chain links TRBV5-5 to TRBJ2-1; 9 positions match TRBD2. With 5 bases clipped from V and 5 bases from J, the junction kept 8 bases outside the gene matches. This CDR3 region has 15 residues. Looked up from germline, CDR1 is SGHKS and CDR2 is YYEKEE (reference sequence). The CDR3 DNA sequence: TGTGCCAGCAGATTTCTAGCGGGGCCTAACAATGAGCAGTTCTTC. It codes for CASRFLAGPNNEQFF.

The chain combines TRBV6-5 with TRBJ2-5; D possibly corresponds to TRBD2 (5 bases). Germline CDR1 is MNHEY and CDR2 is SVGAGI. The CDR3 is 12 amino acids. V shed 8 bases and J shed 5 bases, with 12 bases lying between them. CDR3 in amino acids: CASYTRVETQYF. The CDR3 DNA is TGTGCCAGCTATACGCGGGTGGAGACCCAGTACTTC.

This rearrangement joins TRBV2 to TRBJ1-2, with D uncertain. This CDR3 is built from 13 residues. Trimming removed 6 bases from V and 2 bases from J, with 10 bases in between. Germline CDR1 reads SNHLY; CDR2 reads FYNNEI. CDR3 sequence: CASRVDVNYGYTF. The DNA for the CDR3 is TGTGCCAGCAGGGTAGACGTAAACTATGGCTACACCTTC.

The chain couples TRBV18 to TRBJ2-1; TRBD1 matches at 12 bases. The CDR3 loop spans 17 amino acids. Germline assignment: CDR1 KGHSH and CDR2 LQKENI. V lost 3 bases to trimming and J lost 9 bases; unmatched junction nucleotides: 12. This CDR3 is CASSPGIGTGGFGEQFF. DNA for the CDR3: TGTGCCAGCTCACCGGGGATCGGGACAGGGGGCTTCGGTGAGCAGTTCTTC.

V usage is TRBV7-2 and J usage is TRBJ1-6; maybe TRBD1 (6 bases). Trimming removed 1 base at V and 7 bases at J, with 11 bases between. CDR3 length equals 15 residues. The germline V gene encodes CDR1 SGHTA and CDR2 FQGNSA. The CDR3 coding sequence is TGTGCCAGCAGCTTAGTCCCAGGGACAAATTCACCCCTCCACTTT. Translating it yields CASSLVPGTNSPLHF.

The chain has TRBV28 and TRBJ1-5; TRBD1 is a possible D gene (5 bases). Germline V CDR1 and CDR2: MDHEN, SYDVKM. V was shortened by 8 bases and J by 0 bases, with 14 bases between the two germline ends. This CDR3 is 15 amino acids long. The CDR3 loop reads CASAGASYSNQPQHF. The CDR3 DNA reads as TGTGCCAGCGCTGGGGCATCTTATAGCAATCAGCCCCAGCATTTT. Based on the CDR3 plus reference TRBV28 and TRBJ1-5, the full variable domain is DVKVTQSSRYLVKRTGEKVFLECVQDMDHENMFWYRQDPGLGLRLIYFSYDVKMKEKGDIPEGYSVSREKKERFSLILESASTNQTSMYLCASAGASYSNQPQHFGDGTRLSIL.

The chain combines TRBV19 with TRBJ1-5, with D perhaps TRBD1 (6 bases). Trimming cost V 3 bases and J 6 bases, with 15 bases left between them. CDR1 is LNHDA, CDR2 SQIVND, per germline (reference sequence). The CDR3 is 15 amino acids. In nucleotides, the CDR3 is TGTGCCAGTAGTATGGTGACAGGCGCAGGTCAGCCCCAGCATTTT. Translation gives CASSMVTGAGQPQHF.

This clone was counted only a few times. This sequence joins TRBV15 and TRBJ1-6; D remains ambiguous. Germline V CDR1 and CDR2: LNHNV, YYDKDF (reference sequence). V dropped 0 bases and J dropped 6 bases, with 9 bases sitting between them. The CDR3 extends over 15 amino acids. CDR3 region: CATSRDHGVNSPLHF. The CDR3 region has the DNA TGTGCCACCAGCAGAGATCATGGAGTTAATTCACCCCTCCACTTT.

This sequence joins TRBV18 and TRBJ1-5, with 7 nucleotides matching TRBD1. Per the germline V gene, CDR1 is KGHSH and CDR2 is LQKENI. The length of the CDR3 is 14 residues. V was clipped by 3 bases and J by 6 bases; unmatched bases: 5. The CDR3: CASSPEGARQPQHF. The CDR3 region has the DNA TGTGCCAGCTCACCGGAGGGGGCGCGTCAGCCCCAGCATTTT.

This sequence joins TRBV7-9 and TRBJ1-2, with 7 bases fitting TRBD1. Trimming cost V 5 bases and J 0 bases; bases outside gene matches: 6. This CDR3 is built from 15 residues. Germline CDR1 and CDR2: SEHNR and FQNEAQ (reference sequence). The CDR3 bases are TGTGCCAGCAGCCAAAACAGGGGCACTAACTATGGCTACACCTTC. It translates to CASSQNRGTNYGYTF.

The rearrangement uses TRBV9 and TRBJ1-3, with D unresolved. The CDR3 runs 14 residues. The V gene lost 4 bases and the J gene lost 0 bases, with 8 bases spanning the gap. In germline, CDR1 is SGDLS, CDR2 YYNGEE. For the CDR3, the DNA is TGTGCCAGCAGCCCGGTGAGCTCTGGAAACACCATATATTTT. Translation gives CASSPVSSGNTIYF. The full variable domain, completed using reference TRBV9 and TRBJ1-3, is DSGVTQTPKHLITATGQRVTLRCSPRSGDLSVYWYQQSLDQGLQFLIQYYNGEERAKGNILERFSAQQFPDLHSELNLSSLELGDSALYFCASSPVSSGNTIYFGEGSWLTVV.

V and J are TRBV4-1 and TRBJ2-7; 12 nucleotides line up with TRBD1. CDR3 length: 15 residues. The V gene end was trimmed by 3 bases and the J gene end by 6 bases; junction bases not matched to a gene: 6. The germline V gene encodes CDR1 MGHRA and CDR2 YSYEKL. CDR3 sequence (DNA): TGCGCCAGCAGCCAGCCCGGGACAGGGGGCGTCGAGCAGTACTTC. Translated: CASSQPGTGGVEQYF.

The CDR3 bases are TGTGCCAGCAGCTCCAGACAGGGGCTATCCTACGAGCAGTACTTC. Amino acid sequence: CASSSRQGLSYEQYF. This chain connects TRBV13 to TRBJ2-7; 8 bases agree with TRBD1. Germline V CDR1 and CDR2: PRHDT, FYEKMQ (reference sequence). This CDR3 has 15 residues. V lost 4 bases to trimming and J lost 1 base; unmatched junction nucleotides: 6.

The chain employs TRBV29-1 and TRBJ2-1; D call uncertain. V dropped 4 bases and J dropped 7 bases, with 17 bases sitting between them. This CDR3 spans 14 amino acids. Germline lookup yields CDR1 SQVTM and CDR2 ANQGSEA. CDR3 nucleotide sequence: TGCAGCGTTGGGTTTCCTATATTTAGGAATGAGCAGTTCTTC. Its protein is CSVGFPIFRNEQFF.

The rearrangement uses TRBV7-2 and TRBJ2-7; D unresolved. The V and J ends lost 2 bases and 7 bases respectively, with 6 bases between them. This CDR3 is built from 11 residues. The V gene's germline CDR1 is SGHTA and CDR2 FQGNSA. DNA for the CDR3: TGTGCCAGCAGCTTACCCGAGGAGCAGTACTTC. Protein: CASSLPEEQYF.

The chain joins TRBV19 to TRBJ1-5; TRBD1 is a possible D gene (5 bases). V was shortened by 4 bases and J by 3 bases, with 13 bases between the two germline ends. The CDR3 runs to 15 residues. CDR1 and CDR2 from the germline V gene are LNHDA and SQIVND (reference sequence). The CDR3 DNA reads as TGTGCCAGTAGTACCCGGGAGGGGTACAATCAGCCCCAGCATTTT. Translating gives CASSTREGYNQPQHF. The complete variable domain, with remaining parts taken from reference TRBV19 and TRBJ1-5, reads DGGITQSPKYLFRKEGQNVTLSCEQNLNHDAMYWYRQDPGQGLRLIYYSQIVNDFQKGDIAEGYSVSREKKESFPLTVTSAQKNPTAFYLCASSTREGYNQPQHFGDGTRLSIL.

V is TRBV7-2 and J is TRBJ2-7; D remains ambiguous. CDR1 is SGHTA and CDR2 is FQGNSA in the germline V gene. Deletions cut 9 bases from V and 2 bases from J, with 20 bases between. CDR3 length: 15 amino acids. DNA of the CDR3: TGTGCCAGTAGATATCGGGTTGGAGAAGCCTACGAGCAGTACTTC. Translated, it gives CASRYRVGEAYEQYF.

V is TRBV9 and J is TRBJ2-1; TRBD1 is a possible D gene (6 bases). The V gene lost 3 bases and the J gene lost 6 bases, with 10 bases spanning the gap. Germline CDR1 reads SGDLS; CDR2 reads YYNGEE. CDR3 length: 13 residues. CDR3 amino acids: CASSEGVGNEQFF. The CDR3 bases are TGTGCCAGCAGCGAGGGGGTTGGCAATGAGCAGTTCTTC.

J is TRBJ2-1 and V is TRBV1; TRBD2, the table's D call, was not compared with the DNA. TRBV1 is a pseudogene locus. CDR3 length: 19 residues. CDR3 DNA: TGCACCAGCAGCCATGCCGCGGAGCGGTGGCTTAGCTCCTACAATGAGCAGTTCTTC. Protein: CTSSHAAERWLSSYNEQFF.

The chain uses TRBV2 and TRBJ2-3; the D gene is possibly TRBD2 (7 bases). Trimming took 7 bases from V and 2 from J, leaving 16 bases between them. The CDR3 extends over 15 amino acids. CDR1 is SNHLY, CDR2 FYNNEI, per germline. The CDR3 DNA follows: TGTGCCAGCATCAAAGGGGAGGGGGTCACAGATACGCAGTATTTT. Translating it yields CASIKGEGVTDTQYF.